Sequencing of this T cell receptor (beta chain) was carried out in a study of early T cells in non-severe SARS-CoV-2 infection. Study-wide context: Bulk RNA isolated from unsorted whole blood underwent sequencing; chains were not paired. Broader study findings: Anti-spike CD8 responses were favored in VDJdb matching, and private and CD4 specificities were missed.

Worth noting for this clonotype: Its antigen is as yet unknown.

Germline CDR1 is MDHEN and CDR2 is SYDVKM. Trimming took 11 bases from V and 4 from J; bases not matched to a gene: 8. This CDR3 is 12 amino acids long. Unique molecular identifier tags were affixed to discrete cDNA molecules. TCRdb re-derived calls from the 5' RACE reads in MiXCR, one entry per CDR3 protein. The sample has around 92,000 distinct CDR3 sequences, approximately 10% seen once. This sequence was found in an adult who was a healthcare worker with PCR-confirmed SARS-CoV-2 infection or an uninfected control (not recorded which). Sequenced input: whole blood. The rearrangement joins TRBV28 to TRBJ2-7, with TRBD1 matching over 7 bases. The CDR3 sequence is CASRDSLYEQYF. In DNA, the CDR3 is TGTGCCTCCCGGGACAGCTTATACGAGCAGTACTTC.